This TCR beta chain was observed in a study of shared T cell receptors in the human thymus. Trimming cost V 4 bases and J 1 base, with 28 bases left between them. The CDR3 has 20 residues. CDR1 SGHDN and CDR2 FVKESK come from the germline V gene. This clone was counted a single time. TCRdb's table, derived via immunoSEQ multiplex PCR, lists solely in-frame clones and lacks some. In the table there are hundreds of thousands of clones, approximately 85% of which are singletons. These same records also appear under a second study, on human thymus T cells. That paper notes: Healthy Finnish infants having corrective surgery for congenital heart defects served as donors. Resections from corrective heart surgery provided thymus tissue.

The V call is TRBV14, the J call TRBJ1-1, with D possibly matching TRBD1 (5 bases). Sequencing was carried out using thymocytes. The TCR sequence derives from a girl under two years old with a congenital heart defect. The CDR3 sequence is CASSLPTKGTSVHSNTEAFF. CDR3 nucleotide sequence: TGTGCCAGCAGCCTACCGACCAAAGGGACTTCAGTCCACTCGAACACTGAAGCTTTCTTT.